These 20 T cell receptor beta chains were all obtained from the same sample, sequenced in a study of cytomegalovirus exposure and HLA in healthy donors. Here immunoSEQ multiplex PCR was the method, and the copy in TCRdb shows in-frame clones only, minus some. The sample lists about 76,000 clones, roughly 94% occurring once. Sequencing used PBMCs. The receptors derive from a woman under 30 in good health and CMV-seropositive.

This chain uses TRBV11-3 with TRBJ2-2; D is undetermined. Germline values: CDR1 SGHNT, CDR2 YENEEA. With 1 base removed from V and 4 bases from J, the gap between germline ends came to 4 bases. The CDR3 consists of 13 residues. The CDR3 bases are TGTGCCAGCAGCTTAGGGAGCACCGGGGAGCTGTTTTTT. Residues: CASSLGSTGELFF.

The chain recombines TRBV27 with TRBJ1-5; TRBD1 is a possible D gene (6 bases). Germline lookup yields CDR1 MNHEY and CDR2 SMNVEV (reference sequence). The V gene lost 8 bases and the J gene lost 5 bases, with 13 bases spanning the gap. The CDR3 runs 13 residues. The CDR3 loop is CASSPGGHQPQHF. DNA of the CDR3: TGTGCCAGCTCGCCGGGGGGGCATCAGCCCCAGCATTTT.

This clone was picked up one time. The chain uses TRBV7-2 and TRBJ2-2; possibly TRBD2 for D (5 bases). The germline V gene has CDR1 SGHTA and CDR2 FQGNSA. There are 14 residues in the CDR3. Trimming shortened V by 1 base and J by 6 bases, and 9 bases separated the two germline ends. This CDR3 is CASSLEAGAGELFF. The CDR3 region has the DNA TGTGCCAGCAGCTTAGAGGCCGGGGCCGGGGAGCTGTTTTTT.

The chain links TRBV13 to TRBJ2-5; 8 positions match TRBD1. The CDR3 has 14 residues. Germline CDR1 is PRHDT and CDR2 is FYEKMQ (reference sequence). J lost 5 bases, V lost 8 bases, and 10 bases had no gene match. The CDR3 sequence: CASGRTGRGETQYF. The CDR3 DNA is TGTGCCAGCGGCCGGACAGGGAGAGGTGAGACCCAGTACTTC.

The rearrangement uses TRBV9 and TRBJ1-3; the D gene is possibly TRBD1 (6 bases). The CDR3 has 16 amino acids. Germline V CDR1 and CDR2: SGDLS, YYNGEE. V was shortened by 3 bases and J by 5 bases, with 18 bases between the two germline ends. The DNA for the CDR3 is TGTGCCAGCAGCGCCCCTAACCGGGGGGCAAGAAACACCATATATTTT. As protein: CASSAPNRGARNTIYF.

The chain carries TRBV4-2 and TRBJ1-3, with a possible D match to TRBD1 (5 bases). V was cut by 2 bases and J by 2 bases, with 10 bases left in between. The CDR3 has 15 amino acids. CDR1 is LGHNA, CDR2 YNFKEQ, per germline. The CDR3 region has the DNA TGTGCCAGCAGCCAACCGGCAGGGACTGGAAACACCATATATTTT. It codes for CASSQPAGTGNTIYF.

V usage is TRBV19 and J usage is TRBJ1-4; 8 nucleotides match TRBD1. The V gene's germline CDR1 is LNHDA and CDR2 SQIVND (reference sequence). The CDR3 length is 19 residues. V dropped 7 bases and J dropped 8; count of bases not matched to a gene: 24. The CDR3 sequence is CASTTDREYTKGSFEKLFF. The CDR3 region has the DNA TGTGCCAGTACAACGGACAGGGAGTATACAAAGGGGTCGTTCGAAAAACTGTTTTTT.

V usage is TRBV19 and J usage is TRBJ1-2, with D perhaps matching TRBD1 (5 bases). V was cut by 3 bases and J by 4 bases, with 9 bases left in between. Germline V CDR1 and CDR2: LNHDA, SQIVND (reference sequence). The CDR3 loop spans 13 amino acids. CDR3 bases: TGTGCCAGTAGTATTAACAGGAGCTATGGCTACACCTTC. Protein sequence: CASSINRSYGYTF.

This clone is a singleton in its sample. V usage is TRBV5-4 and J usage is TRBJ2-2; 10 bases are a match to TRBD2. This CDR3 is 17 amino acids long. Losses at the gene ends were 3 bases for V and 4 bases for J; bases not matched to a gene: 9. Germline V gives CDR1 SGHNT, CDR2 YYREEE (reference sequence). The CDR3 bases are TGTGCCAGCAGCTGGGACCTAGCGGGGGCCCTCACCGGGGAGCTGTTTTTT. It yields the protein CASSWDLAGALTGELFF. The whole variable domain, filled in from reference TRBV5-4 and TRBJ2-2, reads ETGVTQSPTHLIKTRGQQVTLRCSSQSGHNTVSWYQQALGQGPQFIFQYYREEENGRGNFPPRFSGLQFPNYSSELNVNALELDDSALYLCASSWDLAGALTGELFFGEGSRLTVL.

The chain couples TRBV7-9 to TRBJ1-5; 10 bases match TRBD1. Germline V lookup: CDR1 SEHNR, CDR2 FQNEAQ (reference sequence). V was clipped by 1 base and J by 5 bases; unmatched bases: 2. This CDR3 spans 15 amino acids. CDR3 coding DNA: TGTGCCAGCAGCTTAGGGGACAGGGGTCATCAGCCCCAGCATTTT. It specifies CASSLGDRGHQPQHF.

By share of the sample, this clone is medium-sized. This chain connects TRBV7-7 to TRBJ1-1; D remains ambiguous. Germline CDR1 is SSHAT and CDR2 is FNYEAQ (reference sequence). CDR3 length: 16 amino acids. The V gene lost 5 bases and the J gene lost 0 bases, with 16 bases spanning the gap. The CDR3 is CASSPQPRGVNTEAFF. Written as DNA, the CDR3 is TGTGCCAGCAGCCCCCAACCCAGAGGCGTGAACACTGAAGCTTTCTTT.

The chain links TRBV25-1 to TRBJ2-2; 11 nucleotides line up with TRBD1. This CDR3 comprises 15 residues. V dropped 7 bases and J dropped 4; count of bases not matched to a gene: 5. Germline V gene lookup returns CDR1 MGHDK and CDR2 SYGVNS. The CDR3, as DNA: TGTGCCAGCAACCCGGACAGGGGGCCCACCGGGGAGCTGTTTTTT. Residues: CASNPDRGPTGELFF.

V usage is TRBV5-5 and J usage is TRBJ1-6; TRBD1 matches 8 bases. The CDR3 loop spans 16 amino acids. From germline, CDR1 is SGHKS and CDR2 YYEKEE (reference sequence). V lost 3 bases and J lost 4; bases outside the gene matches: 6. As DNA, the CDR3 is TGTGCCAGCAGCTCGACAGGGGAGCTTTATAATTCACCCCTCCACTTT. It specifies CASSSTGELYNSPLHF.

The CDR3 loop reads CASSQLAGGYNEQFF. The CDR3 DNA follows: TGTGCCAGCAGCCAACTAGCGGGAGGGTACAATGAGCAGTTCTTC. The chain recombines TRBV16 with TRBJ2-1; 12 bases are shared with TRBD2. After removal of 2 bases from V and 4 bases from J, the junction contained 0 bases not matched to a gene. The CDR3 extends over 15 amino acids. Germline V gene lookup returns CDR1 KGHSY and CDR2 FQNENV.

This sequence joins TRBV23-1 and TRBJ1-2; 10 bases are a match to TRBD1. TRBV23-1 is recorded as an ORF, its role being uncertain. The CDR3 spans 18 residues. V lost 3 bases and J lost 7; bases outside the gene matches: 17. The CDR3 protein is CASSQQPGQGPVSGGYTF. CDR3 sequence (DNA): TGCGCCAGCAGTCAGCAACCGGGACAGGGGCCCGTTAGTGGTGGCTACACCTTC.

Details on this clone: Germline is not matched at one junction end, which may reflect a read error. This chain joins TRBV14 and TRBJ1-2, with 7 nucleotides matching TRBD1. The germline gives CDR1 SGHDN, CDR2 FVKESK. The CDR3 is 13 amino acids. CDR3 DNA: TGTGCCAGCAGCTCCGGGACAGTGCGCCTTGGAATCTTC. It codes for CASSSGTVRLGIF.

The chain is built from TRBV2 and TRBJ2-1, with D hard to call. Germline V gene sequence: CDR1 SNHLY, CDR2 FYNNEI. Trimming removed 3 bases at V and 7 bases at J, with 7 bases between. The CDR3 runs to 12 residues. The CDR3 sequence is CASSERRNEQFF. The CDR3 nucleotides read TGTGCCAGCAGTGAGCGGAGAAATGAGCAGTTCTTC.

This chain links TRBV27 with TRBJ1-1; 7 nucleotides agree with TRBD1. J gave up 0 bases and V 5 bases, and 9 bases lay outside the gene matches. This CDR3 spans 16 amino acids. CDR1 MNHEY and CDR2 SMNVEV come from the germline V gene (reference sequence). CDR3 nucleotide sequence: TGTGCCAGCAGTACTAGACAGGGCCGCATGAACACTGAAGCTTTCTTT. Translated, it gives CASSTRQGRMNTEAFF.

CDR3 nucleotide sequence: TGCAGCGTTGCTGGGACAGGGCTCACTGAAGCTTTCTTT. The encoded protein is CSVAGTGLTEAFF. V usage is TRBV29-1 and J usage is TRBJ1-1; 9 bases are shared with TRBD1. The V gene end was trimmed by 4 bases and the J gene end by 4 bases; junction bases not matched to a gene: 4. Germline CDR1 reads SQVTM; CDR2 reads ANQGSEA. The length of the CDR3 is 13 residues.

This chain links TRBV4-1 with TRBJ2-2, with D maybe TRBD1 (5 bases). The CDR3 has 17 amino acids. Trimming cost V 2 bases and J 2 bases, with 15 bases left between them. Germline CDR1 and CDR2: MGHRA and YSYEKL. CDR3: CASSQSSRVQNTGELFF. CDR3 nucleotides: TGCGCCAGCAGCCAAAGTAGCAGGGTCCAAAACACCGGGGAGCTGTTTTTT.